This TCR beta chain derives from a study of identical twins. CDR1 and CDR2 (germline): SGHRS, YFSETQ. V was clipped by 0 bases and J by 11 bases; unmatched bases: 19. This CDR3 is built from 17 residues. In TCRdb, the 5' RACE reads were re-called with MiXCR into one record per CDR3 protein. The sample has 200,000 to 250,000 distinct CDR3 sequences; roughly 7.5% are singletons. The sample was also linked to a second study, of yellow fever vaccine responses in identical twins. Per that paper: Twins reportedly appeared to share part of their vaccine T cell response while keeping part individual.

The receptor was isolated from a young woman in good health. The sequencing input was memory (CD45RO+) T cells sorted from blood. The rearrangement links TRBV5-1 to TRBJ1-1; 7 bases are a match to TRBD1. DNA for the CDR3: TGCGCCAGCAGCTTGGCCTCTCATGGGACCAGGGGGGTTACGGCTTTCTTT. This codes for CASSLASHGTRGVTAFF.